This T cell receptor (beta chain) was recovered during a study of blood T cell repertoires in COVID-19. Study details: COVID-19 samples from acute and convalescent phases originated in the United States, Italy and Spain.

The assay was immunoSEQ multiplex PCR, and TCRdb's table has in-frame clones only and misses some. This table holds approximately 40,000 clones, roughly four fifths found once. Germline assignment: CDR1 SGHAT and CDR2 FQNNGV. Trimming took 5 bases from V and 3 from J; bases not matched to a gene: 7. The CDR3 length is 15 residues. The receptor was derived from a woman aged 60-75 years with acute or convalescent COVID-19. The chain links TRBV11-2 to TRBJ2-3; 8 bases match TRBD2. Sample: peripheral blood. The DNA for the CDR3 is TGTGCCAGCAGCCTGCGGGTAGCGGGGACAGATACGCAGTATTTT. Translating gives CASSLRVAGTDTQYF.